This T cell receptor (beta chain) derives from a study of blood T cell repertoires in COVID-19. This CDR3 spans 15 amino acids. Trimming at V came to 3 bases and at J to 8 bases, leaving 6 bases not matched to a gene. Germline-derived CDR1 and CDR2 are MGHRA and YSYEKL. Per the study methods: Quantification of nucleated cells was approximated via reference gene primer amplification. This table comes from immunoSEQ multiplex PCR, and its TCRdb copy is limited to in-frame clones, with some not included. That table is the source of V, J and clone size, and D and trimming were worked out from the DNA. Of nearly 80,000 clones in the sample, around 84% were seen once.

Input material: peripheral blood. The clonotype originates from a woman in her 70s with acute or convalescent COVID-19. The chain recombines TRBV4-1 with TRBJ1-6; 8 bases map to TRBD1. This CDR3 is CASSQGTGGYSPLHF. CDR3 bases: TGCGCCAGCAGCCAGGGGACAGGAGGCTATTCACCCCTCCACTTT.